This TCR beta chain is drawn from a study of radiation and T cells in renal cell carcinoma. Overall study context: Nephrectomy followed 15 Gy stereotactic body radiation by 4 weeks. Study-level findings and limits: From baseline, blood top tumor clonotypes peaked at 2 weeks post-radiation.

Time point denoted: blood 2 weeks post-SBRT. Regarding treatment: 15 Gy SBRT to primary tumor, nephrectomy 4 weeks later. After SBRT, blood was collected at 2 and 4 weeks, plus baseline. About this clone: Antigen: not known.

Produced via immunoSEQ multiplex PCR; TCRdb's table is partial and in-frame only. Here the sample spans roughly 120,000 clones, approximately 78% being singletons. V dropped 4 bases and J dropped 8 bases, with 13 bases sitting between them. Germline CDR1 reads SGHRS; CDR2 reads YFSETQ. The CDR3 runs to 14 residues. The receptor was derived from a woman aged 60-75 years with renal cell carcinoma. The chain uses TRBV5-1 and TRBJ1-6, with D perhaps matching TRBD1 (6 bases). The source was blood, collected from a patient whose treatment included radiotherapy and nephrectomy. In nucleotides, the CDR3 is TGCGCCAGCAGCCCAGGGGTGGAATATTCACCCCTCCACTTT. This sequence encodes CASSPGVEYSPLHF.